The next 21 T cell receptor beta chains were all read from a single sample in a study of T cells in Graves' hyperthyroidism and ophthalmopathy. It was RNA transcripts that yielded the amplified TCR beta CDR3 regions. First-round RT-PCR of the TCR CDR3 relied on the HTBI primer set. TCRdb analysed the multiplex PCR reads with MiXCR anew, one entry per CDR3 protein. Of 700,000 or so distinct CDR3 sequences listed, about 15% are singletons. Sequencing was done on a sample of blood. The receptor set was obtained from a man aged 18-30 years with Graves' hyperthyroidism.

This clonotype was observed a few times. One junction end does not reproduce the germline sequence, and a read error may be involved. The CDR3 DNA reads as TGTGCCAGCGGGAGAATCTCCCACGAGCAGTACTTC. Amino acid sequence: CASGRISHEQYF. This chain connects TRBV27 to TRBJ2-7; perhaps TRBD2 as D (5 bases). Germline V gene data show CDR1 as MNHEY and CDR2 as SMNVEV (reference sequence). This CDR3 region has 12 residues.

The sample holds many counts of this clonotype. The chain carries TRBV12-3 or TRBV12-4 and TRBJ2-3; tentative D call: TRBD2 (5 bases). The CDR3 has 11 residues. V was trimmed by 7 bases and J by 3 bases, leaving 5 bases between them. CDR3 sequence (DNA): TGTGCCAGCACGGGAACAGATACGCAGTATTTT. Protein sequence: CASTGTDTQYF.

V usage is TRBV19 and J usage is TRBJ2-7; 8 nucleotides line up with TRBD2. The CDR3 totals 16 residues. CDR1 is LNHDA, CDR2 SQIVND, per germline (reference sequence). After removal of 5 bases from V and 5 bases from J, the junction contained 14 bases not matched to a gene. The CDR3 DNA sequence: TGTGCCAGTAGTCCCCTCTCGAGCGGGAGTCCACACGAGCAGTACTTC. This sequence encodes CASSPLSSGSPHEQYF.

The sample holds many counts of this clonotype. J is TRBJ2-6 and V is TRBV28; 8 nucleotides line up with TRBD1. V lost 5 bases, J lost 2 bases, and 5 bases stayed unmatched. This CDR3 is 16 amino acids long. Germline loops: CDR1 MDHEN, CDR2 SYDVKM. CDR3: CASSVDRVAGANVLTF. The CDR3 bases are TGTGCCAGCAGTGTGGACAGGGTGGCTGGGGCCAACGTCCTGACTTTC.

This clonotype has a handful of counts. V and J are TRBV19 and TRBJ2-1, with TRBD2 matching over 9 bases. V dropped 2 bases and J dropped 10; count of bases not matched to a gene: 9. The CDR3 totals 15 residues. Germline lookup yields CDR1 LNHDA and CDR2 SQIVND (reference sequence). CDR3: CASSISGRPGGEQFF. The DNA for the CDR3 is TGTGCCAGTAGTATAAGCGGGAGGCCTGGGGGGGAGCAGTTCTTC. Combining the CDR3 with reference TRBV19 and TRBJ2-1 gives the whole variable domain DGGITQSPKYLFRKEGQNVTLSCEQNLNHDAMYWYRQDPGQGLRLIYYSQIVNDFQKGDIAEGYSVSREKKESFPLTVTSAQKNPTAFYLCASSISGRPGGEQFFGPGTRLTVL.

Concerning this clonotype: Its ends do not fully match the called genes, so a read error is possible. This chain links TRBV6-1 with TRBJ1-5; 7 nucleotides agree with TRBD1. The CDR3 has 14 amino acids. The germline V gene encodes CDR1 MNHNS and CDR2 SASEGT. Here the CDR3 DNA reads TGTGCCAACAGTGTGACAGGGAGCAATCAGCCCCAGCATTTT. Protein sequence: CANSVTGSNQPQHF.

This clonotype showed up many times. The chain recombines TRBV6-1 with TRBJ1-2; 7 bases map to TRBD1. The CDR3 consists of 14 residues. Germline V lookup: CDR1 MNHNS, CDR2 SASEGT. Trimming took 5 bases from V and 3 from J; bases not matched to a gene: 6. The CDR3 nucleotides are TGTGCCAGCAGTTACAGGGGTACCCACTATGGCTACACCTTC. It is translated as CASSYRGTHYGYTF.

This clonotype was recorded many times. The CDR3 reads CASSLIQGAVSEAFF. The CDR3 nucleotides read TGCGCCAGCAGCTTAATACAGGGGGCAGTCTCTGAAGCTTTCTTT. This chain joins TRBV5-1 and TRBJ1-1; 9 bases agree with TRBD1. Germline V lookup: CDR1 SGHRS, CDR2 YFSETQ. The CDR3 length is 15 residues. Unmatched junction bases numbered 8, after V lost 2 bases and J lost 6 bases.

The table lists this clonotype with a few counts. The rearrangement joins TRBV3-1 to TRBJ2-7; D is ambiguous. There are 15 residues in the CDR3. V was pared by 1 base and J by 0 bases, with 10 bases between. CDR1 is LGHDT and CDR2 is YNNKEL in the germline V gene (reference sequence). The CDR3 sequence is CASSQVGHSSYEQYF. The DNA of the CDR3 is TGTGCCAGCAGCCAAGTCGGGCACAGCTCCTACGAGCAGTACTTC.

This clonotype was found a few times. The chain has TRBV11-2 and TRBJ2-5; TRBD2 is a possible D gene (6 bases). Germline CDR1 and CDR2: SGHAT and FQNNGV. CDR3 size: 15 residues. With 5 bases removed from V and 4 bases from J, the gap between germline ends came to 17 bases. Here the CDR3 reads CASSPLAGFGETQYF. CDR3 sequence (DNA): TGTGCCAGCAGCCCCCTCGCGGGGTTTGGAGAGACCCAGTACTTC.

The chain joins TRBV19 to TRBJ2-1; the D gene could be TRBD1 or TRBD2 (6 bases each). The ends were cut back, 6 bases at V and 9 bases at J, with 12 bases in the middle. Looked up from germline, CDR1 is LNHDA and CDR2 is SQIVND (reference sequence). There are 12 residues in the CDR3. CDR3: CASRSGAGEQFF. CDR3 bases: TGTGCCAGTAGGTCGGGGGCTGGTGAGCAGTTCTTC.

This clonotype was seen repeatedly, ten times or more. The genes are TRBV6-2 or TRBV6-3 and TRBJ1-1; maybe TRBD1 (6 bases). V dropped 2 bases and J dropped 1 base, with 8 bases sitting between them. The CDR3 extends over 14 amino acids. Germline CDR1 reads MNHEY; CDR2 reads SVGEGT. The CDR3 nucleotides are TGTGCCAGCAGTTACAGGACAGCGAACACTGAAGCTTTCTTT. This sequence encodes CASSYRTANTEAFF.

Many counts were recorded for this clonotype. The rearrangement links TRBV6-1 to TRBJ2-7; TRBD1 aligns across 9 bases. The CDR3 runs to 15 residues. V gave up 2 bases and J gave up 3 bases; unmatched junction bases: 5. Germline V gene data show CDR1 as MNHNS and CDR2 as SASEGT. As DNA, the CDR3 is TGTGCCAGCAGTGAATGGTCGGGACAGGGCTACGAGCAGTACTTC. It codes for CASSEWSGQGYEQYF.

This clonotype occurred once. The chain combines TRBV7-2 with TRBJ2-7; no definite D call. V was pared by 2 bases and J by 7 bases, with 9 bases between. In germline, CDR1 is SGHTA, CDR2 FQGNSA. The CDR3 sequence is 12 residues long. The CDR3 DNA reads TGTGCCAGCAGCTTATTCAACACAGAGCAGTACTTC. Its protein product is CASSLFNTEQYF.

This clonotype was picked up many times. This chain links TRBV20-1 with TRBJ2-1, with D unresolved. Trimming removed 0 bases from V and 0 bases from J, with 9 bases in between. The CDR3 runs 15 residues. CDR1 and CDR2 (germline): DFQATT, SNEGSKA (reference sequence). The CDR3 DNA sequence: TGCAGTGCTAGAGATAGTGGCTACTCCTACAATGAGCAGTTCTTC. Translated: CSARDSGYSYNEQFF.

The chain couples TRBV19 to TRBJ2-3; maybe TRBD2 (5 bases). The CDR3 is made up of 18 amino acids. Trimming took 5 bases from V and 1 from J, leaving 22 bases between them. CDR1 is LNHDA, CDR2 SQIVND, per germline (reference sequence). The CDR3 reads CASSVRGVPLRGTDTQYF. In nucleotides, the CDR3 is TGTGCCAGTAGTGTCCGGGGTGTTCCCCTACGGGGCACAGATACGCAGTATTTT.

This clonotype was observed a handful of times. The chain combines TRBV6-1 with TRBJ1-5; 9 bases align to TRBD1. V gave up 5 bases and J gave up 9 bases; unmatched junction bases: 2. CDR1 MNHNS and CDR2 SASEGT come from the germline V gene. The CDR3 length is 12 residues. The CDR3: CASSPTGGPQHF. The CDR3 coding sequence is TGTGCCAGCAGTCCGACAGGGGGGCCCCAGCATTTT.

This clonotype has a count of ten or more. The chain employs TRBV28 and TRBJ2-1; D is ambiguous. The CDR3 loop spans 15 amino acids. V was pared by 3 bases and J by 2 bases, with 11 bases between. The V gene's germline CDR1 is MDHEN and CDR2 SYDVKM. CDR3 DNA: TGTGCCAGCAGTTTCCCCCCTAGTACCTACAATGAGCAGTTCTTC. This sequence encodes CASSFPPSTYNEQFF.

The chain links TRBV29-1 to TRBJ1-1; D call uncertain. Per germline, CDR1 SQVTM and CDR2 ANQGSEA. The V and J ends lost 6 bases and 4 bases respectively, with 15 bases between them. The length of the CDR3 is 13 residues. The CDR3, as DNA: TGCAGCGTCCAGGACTTAATAGGCACTGAAGCTTTCTTT. This gives the protein CSVQDLIGTEAFF.

This clonotype was picked up many times. The rearrangement links TRBV20-1 to TRBJ2-7; 7 nucleotides match TRBD2. CDR3 length equals 15 residues. CDR1 and CDR2 from the germline V gene are DFQATT and SNEGSKA (reference sequence). Unmatched junction bases numbered 7, after V lost 0 bases and J lost 2 bases. CDR3 in DNA: TGCAGTGCTAGAGATGCCGCGGGAGTAGCCTACGAGCAGTACTTC. This sequence encodes CSARDAAGVAYEQYF.

Ten or more counts support this clonotype. The chain couples TRBV2 to TRBJ2-7, with TRBD1 matching over 8 bases. Trimming took 2 bases from V and 1 from J; bases not matched to a gene: 4. The CDR3 runs 15 residues. Germline V gene sequence: CDR1 SNHLY, CDR2 FYNNEI. The CDR3 DNA sequence: TGTGCCAGCAGTGAATTCCAGGGGGCTTCCTACGAGCAGTACTTC. This translates into CASSEFQGASYEQYF.